The rows below give T cell receptor beta chains drawn from one sample of a study of T cell responses to AZD1222 COVID-19 vaccine. Data came from immunoSEQ multiplex PCR; TCRdb stores just in-frame clones and leaves some out. The data hold 150,000 or so clones, with roughly 88% observed a single time. Sequencing was performed on peripheral blood, taken on day 0 of AZD1222 vaccination. The receptors were sampled from an adult in good health. The CDR3 runs from the conserved cysteine through the conserved F or W. A D gene is named only where the DNA matches it firmly. Clone size appears in some rows only: once, few, many, or a class for an expanded clone.

>NA|NA|TRBJ1-3|TRBV6-5
CASSYEGISGNTIYF
TGTGCCAGCAGTTACGAGGGGATCTCCGGAAACACCATATATTTT
>NA|TRBD1|TRBJ1-1|TRBV7-9
CASRSGTVNTEAFF
TGTGCCAGCAGGTCCGGGACAGTTAACACTGAAGCTTTCTTT
>once|TRBD2|TRBJ2-2|TRBV27
CASRSGGSARTGELFF
TGTGCCAGCAGATCGGGCGGGAGCGCAAGAACCGGGGAGCTGTTTTTT
>NA|TRBD1|TRBJ1-6|TRBV11-3
CASSLGGTGPLHF
TGTGCCAGCAGCTTAGGAGGGACAGGACCCCTCCACTTT
>NA|TRBD1|TRBJ2-1|TRBV7-8
CASSSRTGTYNEQFF
TGTGCCAGCAGCAGCAGGACAGGGACCTACAATGAGCAGTTCTTC
>NA|NA|TRBJ2-1|TRBV11-2
CASSQGSSSYNEQFF
TGTGCCAGCAGCCAAGGGTCGAGCTCCTACAATGAGCAGTTCTTC
>NA|NA|TRBJ2-1|TRBV5-4
CASSSRAGVYNEQFF
TGTGCCAGCAGTTCCCGGGCGGGCGTTTACAATGAGCAGTTCTTC
>NA|NA|TRBJ2-2|TRBV6-1
CASSEGGTGELFF
TGTGCCAGCAGTGAAGGGGGAACCGGGGAGCTGTTTTTT
>NA|NA|TRBJ1-1|TRBV6-5
CATLRANGEAFF
TGTGCCACACTCAGGGCTAATGGTGAAGCTTTCTTT
>NA|TRBD2|TRBJ2-7|TRBV5-4
CASSSQTSGSYEQYF
TGTGCCAGCAGCTCTCAGACTAGCGGGTCCTACGAGCAGTACTTC
>NA|NA|TRBJ2-4|TRBV5-6
CASSLERQAGIQYF
TGTGCCAGCAGCTTGGAACGCCAGGCGGGGATTCAGTACTTC
>NA|TRBD2|TRBJ2-7|TRBV3-1/TRBV3-2
CASSQMAGVWHEQYF
TGTGCCAGCAGCCAAATGGCGGGAGTATGGCACGAGCAGTACTTC
>NA|NA|TRBJ2-2|TRBV19
CASSRGLQSGELFF
TGTGCCAGTAGTCGGGGACTCCAGTCCGGGGAGCTGTTTTTT
>NA|NA|TRBJ2-2|TRBV19
CASKGNAGELFF
TGTGCCAGTAAGGGGAATGCCGGGGAGCTGTTTTTT
>once|NA|TRBJ2-7|TRBV30
CAWSVLRGAGPSSYEQYF
TGTGCCTGGAGTGTCCTACGCGGGGCTGGTCCGAGCTCCTACGAGCAGTACTTC
>NA|NA|TRBJ2-7|TRBV30
CAWSPGTTFSYEQYF
TGTGCCTGGAGCCCCGGGACAACGTTTTCCTACGAGCAGTACTTC
>NA|NA|TRBJ1-6|TRBV4-2
CASSQDLGGLSPLHF
TGTGCCAGCAGCCAAGATCTCGGGGGCCTTTCACCCCTCCACTTT
>once|NA|TRBJ1-1|TRBV7-9
CASSLVAENTEAFF
TGTGCCAGCAGCTTAGTAGCGGAGAACACTGAAGCTTTCTTT